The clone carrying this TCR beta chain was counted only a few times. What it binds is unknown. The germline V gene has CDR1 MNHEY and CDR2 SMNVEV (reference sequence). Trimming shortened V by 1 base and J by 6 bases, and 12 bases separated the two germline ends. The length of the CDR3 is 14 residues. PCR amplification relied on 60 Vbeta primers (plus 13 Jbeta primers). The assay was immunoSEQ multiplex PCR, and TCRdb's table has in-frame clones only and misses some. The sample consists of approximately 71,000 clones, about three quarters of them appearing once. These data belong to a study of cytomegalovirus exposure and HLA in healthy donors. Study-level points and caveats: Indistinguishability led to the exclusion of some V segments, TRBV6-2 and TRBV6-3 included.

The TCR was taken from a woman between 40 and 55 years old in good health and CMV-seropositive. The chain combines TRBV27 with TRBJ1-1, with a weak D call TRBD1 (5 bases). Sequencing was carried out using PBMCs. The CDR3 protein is CASSLFQGGPEAFF. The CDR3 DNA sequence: TGTGCCAGCAGTTTATTCCAGGGAGGACCTGAAGCTTTCTTT.